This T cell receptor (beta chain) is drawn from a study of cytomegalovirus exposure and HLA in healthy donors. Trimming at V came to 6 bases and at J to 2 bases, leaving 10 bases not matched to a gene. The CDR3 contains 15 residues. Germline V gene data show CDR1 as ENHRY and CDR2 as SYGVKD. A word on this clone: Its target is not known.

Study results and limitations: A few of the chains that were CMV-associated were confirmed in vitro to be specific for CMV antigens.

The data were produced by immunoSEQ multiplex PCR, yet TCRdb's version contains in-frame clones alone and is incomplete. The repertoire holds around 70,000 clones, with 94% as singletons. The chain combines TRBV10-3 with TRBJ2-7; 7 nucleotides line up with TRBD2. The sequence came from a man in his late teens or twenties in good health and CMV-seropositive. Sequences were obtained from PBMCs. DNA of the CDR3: TGTGCCATCAGGAGTTCTAGCGGCCCTACCTACGAGCAGTACTTC. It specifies CAIRSSSGPTYEQYF.